The following is a T cell receptor beta chain sequence with its context. The antigen it binds to is not known. The record has no base qualities; no much larger clone is one base away. The data were obtained in a study of CD8 T cells in Susac syndrome (dated by TCRdb to the late 2010s). Describing the broader study: Of the Susac syndrome patients who were sequenced, roughly 8 were in clinical remission while about 6 had clinically active disease. At blood withdrawal, Susac syndrome patients were either therapy-naive, taking corticosteroids (in some cases with IVIg as well), or taking IVIg alone. Repertoire sequencing was used to test whether CD8+ T cell activation and differentiation in Susac syndrome was antigen driven. The investigation overall reported the following: The number of individuals in the TCR sequencing and HLA analysis was acknowledged as relatively small. In patients with Susac syndrome, the CD4+ T cell repertoire showed no detectable clonal expansion.

The germline V gene (reference sequence) provides CDR1 MNHEY and CDR2 SMNVEV. V lost 6 bases and J lost 2 bases, and the count of bases not matched to a germline gene is 9. The CDR3, from cysteine to phenylalanine, totals 16 residues. CDR3 DNA only is kept here, 48 bases in frame from base 1. Peripheral blood CD8+ and CD4+ T cells from healthy donors, Susac syndrome patients and multiple sclerosis patients were profiled by high-throughput TCR beta sequencing. Recently defined diagnostic criteria for definite or probable disease were met by the Susac syndrome patients. CD8+ TEMRA cells were enriched by FACS, while bulk CD8+ and CD4+ T cells were purified by magnetic negative isolation. Blood was drawn into EDTA tubes, processed within 24 hours, and PBMCs were isolated by density gradient centrifugation. PBMCs intended for TCR sequencing were cryopreserved in liquid nitrogen and were subsequently thawed in a 37 degrees C water bath. Purity of sorted or isolated CD4+, CD8+ and CD8+ TEMRA cells was at least 90%.

RNA was extracted using the RNeasy kit, and roughly 0.45 to 1 ug of the RNA was reverse transcribed with random hexamers. The immunoSEQ multiplex PCR assay, covering 54 Vbeta and 13 Jbeta segments, was used to amplify TCR beta CDR3 regions. To correct PCR amplification bias, a synthetic template baseline was used for both primer optimization and computational correction. As for the original processing: Reads were annotated to V, D and J genes according to IMGT and were analyzed with immunoSEQ Analyzer, with only productive sequences retained. To calculate clonality, Shannon entropy was normalized by log2 of the number of productive unique sequences and then subtracted from one. For each patient and control, public and private clones were evaluated among the 100 most prevalent clones. Susac-specific clones were defined as absent from healthy and MS cohorts, around 1,000 published viral clones and other ImmuneACCESS disease sequences. TCRdb's own reprocessing of the public reads used fastp at Q25 and MiXCR and kept productive beta chains. Merged by CDR3 protein, the rows form single entries marked with the most common genes and DNA. TCRdb, rather than the study authors, made the V and J calls. The sample profile shows around 180,000 distinct CDR3 sequences; approximately 94% of them were found once. Around 0.11% of the sample is held by the ten biggest clonotypes.

The TCR was taken from a human donor with Susac syndrome. Sequencing was done on a sample of CD4+ T cells from PBMCs. The receptor chain draws on TRBV27 and TRBJ2-3; 9 central nucleotides agree with TRBD2. The nucleotide sequence is TGTGCCAGCAGACCCATAGCGGGGGCCTCCACAGATACGCAGTATTTT. Translated, it reads CASRPIAGASTDTQYF.